The entry below describes one TCR beta chain. Its antigen is not known. CDR3 length equals 18 residues. V trimming: 5 bases; J trimming: 5 bases; junction bases outside the gene matches: 19. In germline, CDR1 is SEHNR, CDR2 FQNEAQ (reference sequence). This sample's time point: newly diagnosed GD, antithyroid drugs for less than 3 months. Extracted RNA from PBMCs served as the source of the TCR library. Those enrolled as patients came out of an endocrinology department in Xi'an, China. This entry comes from a study of regulatory T cells in long-lasting Graves disease. About the research overall: Duration of antithyroid drug therapy among newly diagnosed Graves' patients was under 3 months.

Through Arm-PCR of CDR3 regions and iRepertoire HTBI primers, TCR beta libraries were built. MiXCR was run by TCRdb on the multiplex PCR reads, yielding one entry per CDR3 protein. The sample holds about 450,000 distinct CDR3 sequences, roughly 17% seen once. General study results and limits: Whereas approximately 980 public clonotypes were shared by new patients, persistent patients shared more, at some 3,000.

These sequences were also reported in another study, on T cells in Graves' hyperthyroidism and ophthalmopathy. That source reports: The definition of stable Graves' hyperthyroidism was no ophthalmopathy progression within 18 months.

The sequence was obtained from a woman aged 25 to 45 with Graves disease. The chain couples TRBV7-9 to TRBJ2-5; 8 bases agree with TRBD2. The sequenced sample was peripheral blood mononuclear cells (PBMCs), obtained at new diagnosis, from a patient treated with antithyroid drugs. The CDR3 bases are TGTGCCAGCAGCCCGGGGCTATTGATTGGACTAGCTCGGGAGACCCAGTACTTC. It translates to CASSPGLLIGLARETQYF.